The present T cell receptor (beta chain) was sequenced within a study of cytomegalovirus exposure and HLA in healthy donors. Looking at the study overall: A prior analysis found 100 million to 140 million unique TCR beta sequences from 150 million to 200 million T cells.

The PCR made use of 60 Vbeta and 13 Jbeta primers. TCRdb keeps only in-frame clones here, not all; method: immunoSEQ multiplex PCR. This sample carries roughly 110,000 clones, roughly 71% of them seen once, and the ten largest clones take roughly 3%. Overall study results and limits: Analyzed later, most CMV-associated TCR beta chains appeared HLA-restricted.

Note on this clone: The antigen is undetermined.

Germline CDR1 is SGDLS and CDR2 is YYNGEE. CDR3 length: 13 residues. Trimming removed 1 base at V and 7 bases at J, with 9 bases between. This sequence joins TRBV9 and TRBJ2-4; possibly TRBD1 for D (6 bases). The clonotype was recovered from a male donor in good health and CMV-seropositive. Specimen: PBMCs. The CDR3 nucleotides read TGTGCCAGCAGCGTAACAGGGAAGAACATTCAGTACTTC. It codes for CASSVTGKNIQYF.